The clone carrying this T cell receptor beta chain is labeled as medium-sized. Antigen: not known. This record belongs to a study of spatial heterogeneity in lung cancer. About the study: Matched bulk RNA-seq yielded a T cell transcriptional module score. Counts of TCR transcripts in tumor regions correlated strongly with that score. Study results and limitations: Counts of expanded alpha and beta TCRs within tumors tracked the tumor nonsynonymous mutation count.

TCR cDNA molecules each had a unique molecular identifier. MiXCR, applied by TCRdb to the 5' RACE reads, yields one record per CDR3 protein. The profile shows 9,500 or so distinct CDR3 sequences, 12% of them singletons. Germline-derived CDR1 and CDR2 are MNHNS and SASEGT. Trimming removed 2 bases at V and 2 bases at J, with 11 bases between. The CDR3 is 15 residues long. The sample's time point: sample taken at primary tumor resection. Donors were roughly 70 untreated early-stage non-small cell lung cancer patients. Material for sequencing was whole RNA from tumor, nontumor lung or frozen PBMC, left unsorted.

The chain employs TRBV6-1 and TRBJ2-3; D unclear. The sample consisted of lung tumor tissue, taken at surgery. The TCR sequence derives from a male donor with early-stage non-small cell lung cancer. CDR3 amino acids: CASSEFGPDTDTQYF. Here the CDR3 DNA reads TGTGCCAGCAGTGAATTCGGCCCAGACACAGATACGCAGTATTTT.